The next 28 T cell receptor beta chains were all read from a single sample in a study of metastatic and nonmetastatic thyroid tumors. TCRdb re-clonotyped the PCR reads through MiXCR. The sample records more than 20,000 clones, approximately 30% being singletons. Not a single patient had been given any form of treatment at any point before undergoing thyroid surgery. The material sequenced was tumor tissue. Receptors originate from a female donor with papillary thyroid cancer or a benign thyroid nodule (not recorded which). Some clones in this sample may be carry-over from other donors' samples.

The sample holds many counts of this clone. The chain joins TRBV28 to TRBJ1-4; D not certain. The V gene's germline CDR1 is MDHEN and CDR2 SYDVKM. This CDR3 spans 17 amino acids. V was clipped by 2 bases and J by 0 bases, with 13 bases between them. The chain's CDR3 is CASSLTRRGTTNEKLFF. The CDR3 DNA follows: TGTGCCAGCAGTTTAACCCGCCGCGGAACAACTAATGAAAAACTGTTTTTT.

This clone was observed a handful of times. A much larger clone differs from this one at a single base, so this may be a read error. Within the sample, other DNA sequences also encode this same CDR3. The chain couples TRBV9 to TRBJ1-5, with D possibly being TRBD1 (6 bases). This CDR3 has 15 amino acids. V lost 1 base, J lost 7 bases, and 15 bases lay in between. Germline CDR1 is SGDLS and CDR2 is YYNGEE. Here the CDR3 DNA reads TGTGCCAGCAGCGTAACAGGGAGCCCCAACCAGCCCCAGCATTTT. This encodes CASSVTGSPNQPQHF.

The chain uses TRBV4-2 and TRBJ2-1, with 10 positions matching TRBD2. This CDR3 is built from 17 residues. Germline CDR1 and CDR2: LGHNA and YNFKEQ. V shed 5 bases, J shed 2 bases, and the junction held 9 bases outside the gene matches. The CDR3 region is CASSTVLAGSPYNEQFF. DNA for the CDR3: TGTGCCAGCAGCACGGTACTAGCGGGGTCCCCCTACAATGAGCAGTTCTTC.

On this clone itself: A read error may produce the germline difference seen at one junction end. V is TRBV10-3 and J is TRBJ2-2, with D tentatively TRBD2 (5 bases). The V gene's germline CDR1 is ENHRY and CDR2 SYGVKD. The CDR3 totals 17 residues. CDR3 region: CAISKVQRVANTWELFF. The DNA for the CDR3 is TGTGCCATCAGTAAGGTACAGAGAGTAGCGAACACCTGGGAGCTGTTTTTT.

This clone came up many times. The chain combines TRBV15 with TRBJ2-3; 14 positions match TRBD2. The junction had 6 bases not matched to a gene; V was cut back by 8 bases and J by 2 bases. Germline loops: CDR1 LNHNV, CDR2 YYDKDF (reference sequence). This CDR3 contains 16 residues. The CDR3 loop reads CATSRTSGGITDTQYF. For the CDR3, the DNA is TGTGCCACCTCACGGACTAGCGGGGGGATCACAGATACGCAGTATTTT.

This clone is medium-sized in the sample. V usage is TRBV5-1 and J usage is TRBJ1-1; no clear D gene. With 9 bases removed from V and 2 bases from J, the gap between germline ends came to 23 bases. There are 16 residues in the CDR3. In germline, CDR1 is SGHRS, CDR2 YFSETQ. This CDR3 is CAIPRGEVRLNTEAFF. CDR3 nucleotides: TGCGCCATCCCTCGGGGAGAAGTTAGGCTAAACACTGAAGCTTTCTTT.

In this sample, this clone turned up many times. This chain joins TRBV12-3 or TRBV12-4 and TRBJ1-2; the D is unclear. V gave up 3 bases and J gave up 7 bases, with 12 bases separating them. The CDR3 totals 13 residues. The CDR3 DNA reads TGTGCCAGCAGTTTCGACAACACACGTGGCTACACCTTC. Translating it yields CASSFDNTRGYTF.

This chain connects TRBV11-2 to TRBJ2-1; D unclear. Germline V lookup: CDR1 SGHAT, CDR2 FQNNGV. Deletions cut 5 bases from V and 0 bases from J, with 11 bases between. This CDR3 region has 15 residues. The CDR3: CASSIGPSSYNEQFF. The DNA of the CDR3 is TGTGCCAGCAGCATTGGACCGAGCTCCTACAATGAGCAGTTCTTC.

This clone was seen repeatedly, ten times or more. This sequence joins TRBV6-1 and TRBJ1-3; the match to TRBD1 covers 11 bases. Germline trimming cut 7 bases from V and 2 bases from J; bases unmatched to any gene: 4. This CDR3 has 15 residues. Germline loops: CDR1 MNHNS, CDR2 SASEGT. The CDR3 DNA follows: TGTGCCAGCATGGGACAGGGGGTAACTGGAAACACCATATATTTT. Its protein is CASMGQGVTGNTIYF.

This clone has ten or more counts. The genes are TRBV19 and TRBJ1-5; maybe TRBD1 (5 bases). The CDR3 length is 16 residues. Germline V CDR1 and CDR2: LNHDA, SQIVND (reference sequence). Deletions cut 7 bases from V and 5 bases from J, with 21 bases between. The CDR3 is CASTSGQGIGDQPQHF. In nucleotides, the CDR3 is TGTGCCAGTACCAGTGGGCAGGGCATTGGGGATCAGCCCCAGCATTTT.

The sample holds many counts of this clone. This chain joins TRBV7-9 and TRBJ2-7, with 13 positions matching TRBD2. The ends lost 8 bases at V and 8 bases at J; junction bases unmatched: 9. CDR3 length equals 14 residues. Per germline, CDR1 SEHNR and CDR2 FQNEAQ (reference sequence). CDR3 in DNA: TGTGCCAGCTCGACCGGGACTAGCGGGGTTAAGCAGTACTTC. Protein sequence: CASSTGTSGVKQYF.

The CDR3 DNA sequence: TGCAGTGCTAGAGCCATAATGGGGCAGGGAGTTAAGTCGGAGACCCAGTACTTC. Its translation is CSARAIMGQGVKSETQYF. The V gene is TRBV20-1, the J gene TRBJ2-5, with D perhaps given as TRBD1 or TRBD2 (5 bases each). The CDR3 sequence is 18 residues long. Germline-derived CDR1 and CDR2 are DFQATT and SNEGSKA (reference sequence). V was pared by 1 base and J by 5 bases, with 26 bases between.

The rearrangement uses TRBV6-1 and TRBJ2-7; weak D call: TRBD1 (6 bases). The CDR3 has 12 residues. CDR1 is MNHNS, CDR2 SASEGT, per germline. With 6 bases removed from V and 4 bases from J, the gap between germline ends came to 10 bases. The CDR3 DNA reads TGTGCCAGCAGATCTGGACAGTACGAGCAGTACTTC. The encoded protein is CASRSGQYEQYF.

This clone appeared a few times. The J gene is TRBJ2-7, the V gene TRBV6-1; D gene uncertain. CDR3 size: 13 residues. Trimming cost V 7 bases and J 2 bases, with 12 bases left between them. CDR1 is MNHNS and CDR2 is SASEGT in the germline V gene. The CDR3 DNA is TGTGCCAGCAACCGCGGCAGCCCCTACGAGCAGTACTTC. Protein: CASNRGSPYEQYF.

Regarding this clone: With a much larger clone just one base away, this may be a read error. Distinct nucleotide sequences in the sample also encode this CDR3. This chain connects TRBV29-1 to TRBJ2-5, with a weak D call TRBD2 (5 bases). CDR1 is SQVTM and CDR2 is ANQGSEA in the germline V gene. CDR3 length equals 13 residues. V was trimmed by 7 bases and J by 0 bases, leaving 12 bases between them. The DNA for the CDR3 is TGCAGCGCCCGGGGTGGGGACCAAGAGACCCAGTACTTC. It is translated as CSARGGDQETQYF. Looking up the rest from reference TRBV29-1 and TRBJ2-5 gives the full variable domain: SAVISQKPSRDICQRGTSLTIQCQVDSQVTMMFWYRQQPGQSLTLIATANQGSEATYESGFVIDKFPISRPNLTFSTLTVSNMSPEDSSIYLCSARGGDQETQYFGPGTRLLVL.

The V and J genes are TRBV7-3 and TRBJ2-7; a possible D gene is TRBD2 (6 bases). The CDR3 contains 15 residues. CDR1 and CDR2 from the germline V gene are SGHTA and FQGTGA. V was shortened by 6 bases and J by 1 base, with 16 bases between the two germline ends. The CDR3 is CASSLAWGPSYEQYF. CDR3 coding DNA: TGTGCCAGCAGTCTAGCGTGGGGTCCGTCCTACGAGCAGTACTTC.

Ten or more counts support this clone. The V gene is TRBV7-3, the J gene TRBJ1-3, with 9 bases aligning to TRBD1. Germline V gives CDR1 SGHTA, CDR2 FQGTGA. The CDR3 loop spans 21 amino acids. V trimming: 5 bases; J trimming: 2 bases; junction bases outside the gene matches: 22. The CDR3 region is CASSPPYTDRGNCKTGNTIYF. CDR3 DNA: TGTGCCAGCAGCCCTCCGTACACGGACAGGGGCAACTGTAAGACTGGAAACACCATATATTTT.

The rearrangement uses TRBV5-1 and TRBJ1-2, with TRBD1 matching 9 bases. J lost 0 bases, V lost 4 bases, and 4 bases had no gene match. The CDR3 is made up of 15 amino acids. Germline V lookup: CDR1 SGHRS, CDR2 YFSETQ. The CDR3 loop is CASSQWTGANYGYTF. The CDR3 nucleotides read TGCGCCAGCAGCCAGTGGACAGGGGCTAACTATGGCTACACCTTC.

This clone is medium-sized within its sample. At the DNA level, this CDR3 is encoded by other sequences in the same sample as well. The chain carries TRBV27 and TRBJ2-7; D call uncertain. Per the germline V gene, CDR1 is MNHEY and CDR2 is SMNVEV (reference sequence). V was trimmed by 0 bases and J by 3 bases, leaving 3 bases between them. The CDR3 has 12 amino acids. CDR3: CASSLSLYEQYF. The CDR3 coding sequence is TGTGCCAGCAGTTTATCGCTCTACGAGCAGTACTTC.

In its sample, this clone was seen a few times. V and J are TRBV28 and TRBJ2-2, with 7 bases identical to TRBD1. CDR3 length: 16 residues. Germline CDR1 MDHEN, CDR2 SYDVKM. V trimming: 2 bases; J trimming: 1 base; junction bases outside the gene matches: 4. This CDR3 reads CASSLMGTENTGELFF. In DNA form, the CDR3 reads TGTGCCAGCAGTTTAATGGGGACAGAGAACACCGGGGAGCTGTTTTTT.

This clone was observed a single time. J is TRBJ2-7 and V is TRBV4-2; D possibly corresponds to TRBD1 (5 bases). CDR1 LGHNA and CDR2 YNFKEQ come from the germline V gene. V lost 0 bases to trimming and J lost 6 bases, with 15 bases between them. This CDR3 spans 15 amino acids. The CDR3 loop is CASSQEWHGAGEQYF. The CDR3 nucleotides are TGTGCCAGCAGCCAAGAATGGCATGGGGCTGGCGAGCAGTACTTC.

This clone appeared many times. The rearrangement links TRBV20-1 to TRBJ2-7; 9 bases map to TRBD2. The germline V gene encodes CDR1 DFQATT and CDR2 SNEGSKA (reference sequence). The CDR3 length is 18 residues. Trimming at V came to 6 bases and at J to 0 bases, leaving 18 bases not matched to a gene. The CDR3 coding sequence is TGCAGTGCCCCGGGCGGTGGGCTAGCGGGGAGGAGCTCCTACGAGCAGTACTTC. It yields the protein CSAPGGGLAGRSSYEQYF.

This clone was observed a few times. The chain is built from TRBV6-1 and TRBJ2-3; 9 positions agree with TRBD1. CDR3 length: 14 amino acids. CDR1 is MNHNS and CDR2 is SASEGT in the germline V gene. V shed 8 bases and J 4 bases; nucleotides not matched to a gene: 7. CDR3 DNA: TGTGCCAGCTTCCCGGGACAGGGTTCAGATACGCAGTATTTT. It translates to CASFPGQGSDTQYF.

This clone has ten or more counts. The chain joins TRBV7-9 to TRBJ2-1; 7 nucleotides align to TRBD1. Germline V gives CDR1 SEHNR, CDR2 FQNEAQ (reference sequence). This CDR3 region has 17 residues. The J segment lost 8 bases and the V segment lost 4 bases, leaving 17 bases of the junction unmatched. As DNA, the CDR3 is TGTGCCAGCAGCTCAACTCAAGACAGAGGGGGCTGGGATGAGCAGTTCTTC. Amino acid sequence: CASSSTQDRGGWDEQFF.

The gene calls are TRBV28 and TRBJ2-7; D gene ambiguous. CDR3 size: 12 residues. The V gene lost 6 bases and the J gene lost 4 bases, with 10 bases spanning the gap. Germline CDR1 reads MDHEN; CDR2 reads SYDVKM. This CDR3 is CASSFRDYEQYF. CDR3 in DNA: TGTGCCAGCAGCTTTAGGGATTACGAGCAGTACTTC.

This clone is deemed hyperexpanded. J is TRBJ1-5 and V is TRBV19; D unresolved. This CDR3 is built from 14 residues. Deletions cut 3 bases from V and 8 bases from J, with 14 bases between. Germline V gene data show CDR1 as LNHDA and CDR2 as SQIVND (reference sequence). CDR3 DNA: TGTGCCAGTAGTATTTTCGACTTTAATAAGCCCCAGCATTTT. It encodes CASSIFDFNKPQHF.

With regard to this clone: This sequence may be a read error, since a much larger clone differs from it by one base. The chain is built from TRBV3-1 and TRBJ2-5, with D perhaps TRBD2 (5 bases). Per germline, CDR1 LGHDT and CDR2 YNNKEL (reference sequence). The CDR3 has 15 residues. V lost 5 bases and J lost 4, with 17 bases in between. CDR3 amino acids: CASSFGLPSGETQYF. CDR3 nucleotide sequence: TGTGCCAGCAGCTTTGGACTCCCCTCGGGAGAGACCCAGTACTTC.

This clone was observed many times. V and J are TRBV16 and TRBJ2-1, with D possibly TRBD2 on 5 matching bases. V was cut by 0 bases and J by 7 bases, with 19 bases left in between. Germline V lookup: CDR1 KGHSY, CDR2 FQNENV. This CDR3 spans 17 amino acids. The CDR3 here is CASSQSGGYGLGNEQFF. The CDR3 nucleotides read TGTGCCAGCAGCCAATCGGGCGGGTACGGTCTCGGTAATGAGCAGTTCTTC.